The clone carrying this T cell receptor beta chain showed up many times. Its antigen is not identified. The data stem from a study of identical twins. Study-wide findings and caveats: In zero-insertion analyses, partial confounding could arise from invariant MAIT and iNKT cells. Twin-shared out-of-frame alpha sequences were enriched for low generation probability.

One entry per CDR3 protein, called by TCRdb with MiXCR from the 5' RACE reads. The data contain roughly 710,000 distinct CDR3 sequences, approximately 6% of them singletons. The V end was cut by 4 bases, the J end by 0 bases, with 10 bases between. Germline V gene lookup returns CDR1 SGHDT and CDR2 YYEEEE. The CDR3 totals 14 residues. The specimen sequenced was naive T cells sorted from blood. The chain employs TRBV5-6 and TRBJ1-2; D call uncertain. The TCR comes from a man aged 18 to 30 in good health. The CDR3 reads CASSPDGPNYGYTF. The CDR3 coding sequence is TGTGCCAGCAGCCCGGACGGCCCTAACTATGGCTACACCTTC.